Given below is one TCR beta chain in context. Its target is not known. The V gene lost 0 bases and the J gene lost 6 bases, with 11 bases spanning the gap. The CDR3 contains 15 residues. Germline assignment: CDR1 MGHRA and CDR2 YSYEKL. These data are taken from a study of T cell responses to AZD1222 COVID-19 vaccine. Assay used: immunoSEQ multiplex PCR; TCRdb lists only in-frame clones, some missing. The data contain around 140,000 clones, 85% to 90% of them singletons. Broader study findings: Unmutated variant regions are reportedly the target of nearly half of TCRs that are spike-specific.

The V call is TRBV4-1, the J call TRBJ1-4; D perhaps matches TRBD1 (5 bases). This sample comprised peripheral blood, obtained on day 0 of AZD1222 vaccination. This TCR was sampled from an adult in good health. DNA of the CDR3: TGCGCCAGCAGCCAAGAGTGGCAGGGAGATGAAAAACTGTTTTTT. Residues: CASSQEWQGDEKLFF.